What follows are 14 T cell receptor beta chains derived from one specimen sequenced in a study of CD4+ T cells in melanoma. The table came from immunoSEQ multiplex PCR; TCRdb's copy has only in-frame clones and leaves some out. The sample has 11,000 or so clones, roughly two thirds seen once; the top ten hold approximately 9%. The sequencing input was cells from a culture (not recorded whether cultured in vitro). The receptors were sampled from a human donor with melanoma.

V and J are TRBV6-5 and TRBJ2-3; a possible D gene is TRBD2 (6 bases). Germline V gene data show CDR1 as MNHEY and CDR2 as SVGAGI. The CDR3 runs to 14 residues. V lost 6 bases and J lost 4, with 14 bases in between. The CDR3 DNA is TGTGCCAGCAGCGGGACTCGTAGCCCAGATACGCAGTATTTT. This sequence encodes CASSGTRSPDTQYF.

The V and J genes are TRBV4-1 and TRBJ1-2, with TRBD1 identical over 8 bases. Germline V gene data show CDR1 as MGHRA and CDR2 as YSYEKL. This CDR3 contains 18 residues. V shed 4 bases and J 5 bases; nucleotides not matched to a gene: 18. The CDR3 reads CASSPLIPRTGTFYGYTF. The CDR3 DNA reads TGCGCCAGCAGCCCCCTCATCCCGAGGACAGGGACCTTTTATGGCTACACCTTC.

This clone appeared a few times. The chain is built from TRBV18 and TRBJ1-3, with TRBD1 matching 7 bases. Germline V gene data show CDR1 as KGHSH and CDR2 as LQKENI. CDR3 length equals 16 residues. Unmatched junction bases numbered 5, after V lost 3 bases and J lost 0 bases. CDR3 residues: CASSPAQGNSGNTIYF. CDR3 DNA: TGTGCCAGCTCACCCGCACAGGGGAACTCTGGAAACACCATATATTTT.

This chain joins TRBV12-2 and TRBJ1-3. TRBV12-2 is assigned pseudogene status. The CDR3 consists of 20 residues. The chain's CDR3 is CASRLARDGRFEASGNTIYF. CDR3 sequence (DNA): TGTGCAAGTCGCTTAGCGCGTGACGGAAGATTTGAAGCCTCTGGAAACACCATATATTTT.

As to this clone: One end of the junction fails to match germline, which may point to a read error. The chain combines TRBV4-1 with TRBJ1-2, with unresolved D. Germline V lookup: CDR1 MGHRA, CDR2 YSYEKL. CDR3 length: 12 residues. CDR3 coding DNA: TGTGCCAGCAGCCAGGCGTTATATGGCTACACCTTC. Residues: CASSQALYGYTF.

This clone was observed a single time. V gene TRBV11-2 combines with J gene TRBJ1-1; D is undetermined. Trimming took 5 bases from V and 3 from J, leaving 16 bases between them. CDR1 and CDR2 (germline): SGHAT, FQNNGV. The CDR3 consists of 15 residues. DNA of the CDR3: TGTGCCAGCAGCCCCCCCACGATAGGATACACTGAAGCTTTCTTT. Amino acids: CASSPPTIGYTEAFF.

CDR3: CASVGGPHNEQFF. CDR3 DNA sequence: TGCGCCAGCGTGGGGGGCCCCCACAATGAGCAGTTCTTC. The J gene is TRBJ2-1, the V gene TRBV4-1; the D gene could be TRBD1 or TRBD2 (6 bases each). With 8 bases removed from V and 5 bases from J, the gap between germline ends came to 13 bases. This CDR3 contains 13 residues. Germline V gene lookup returns CDR1 MGHRA and CDR2 YSYEKL.

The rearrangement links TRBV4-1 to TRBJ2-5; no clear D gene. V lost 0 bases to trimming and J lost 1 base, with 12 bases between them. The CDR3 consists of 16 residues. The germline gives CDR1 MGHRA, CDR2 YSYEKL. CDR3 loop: CASSQEHRGAQETQYF. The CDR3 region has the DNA TGCGCCAGCAGCCAAGAGCATAGAGGAGCCCAAGAGACCCAGTACTTC.

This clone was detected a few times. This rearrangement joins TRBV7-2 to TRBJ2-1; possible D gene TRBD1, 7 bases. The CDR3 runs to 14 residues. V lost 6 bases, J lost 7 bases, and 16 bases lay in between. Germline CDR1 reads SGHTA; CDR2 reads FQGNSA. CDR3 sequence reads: CASSRDSGPNEQFF. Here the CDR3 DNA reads TGTGCCAGCAGTAGGGACAGCGGGCCAAATGAGCAGTTCTTC. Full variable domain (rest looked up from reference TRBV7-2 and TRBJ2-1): GAGVSQSPSNKVTEKGKDVELRCDPISGHTALYWYRQSLGQGLEFLIYFQGNSAPDKSGLPSDRFSAERTGGSVSTLTIQRTQQEDSAVYLCASSRDSGPNEQFFGPGTRLTVL.

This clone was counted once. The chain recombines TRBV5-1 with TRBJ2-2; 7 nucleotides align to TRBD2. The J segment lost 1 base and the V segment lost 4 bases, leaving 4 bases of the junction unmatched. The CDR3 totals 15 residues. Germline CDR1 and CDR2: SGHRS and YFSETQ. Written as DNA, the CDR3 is TGCGCCAGCAGCCGCACTAGCGTGAACACCGGGGAGCTGTTTTTT. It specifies CASSRTSVNTGELFF.

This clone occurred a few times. The CDR3 reads CASRRTGIGYGYTF. The CDR3 DNA reads TGTGCCAGCAGAAGGACAGGGATTGGCTATGGCTACACCTTC. This rearrangement joins TRBV6-5 to TRBJ1-2, with 8 positions matching TRBD1. Trimming at V came to 6 bases and at J to 4 bases, leaving 7 bases not matched to a gene. Germline V lookup: CDR1 MNHEY, CDR2 SVGAGI. CDR3 length: 14 amino acids.

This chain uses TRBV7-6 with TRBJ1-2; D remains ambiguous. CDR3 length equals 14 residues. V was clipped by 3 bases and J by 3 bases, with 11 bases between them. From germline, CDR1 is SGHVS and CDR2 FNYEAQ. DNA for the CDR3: TGTGCCAGCAGCTTGCGGGCCGGAGACTATGGCTACACCTTC. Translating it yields CASSLRAGDYGYTF. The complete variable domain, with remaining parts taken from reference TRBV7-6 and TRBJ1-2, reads GAGVSQSPRYKVTKRGQDVALRCDPISGHVSLYWYRQALGQGPEFLTYFNYEAQQDKSGLPNDRFSAERPEGSISTLTIQRTEQRDSAMYRCASSLRAGDYGYTFGSGTRLTVV.

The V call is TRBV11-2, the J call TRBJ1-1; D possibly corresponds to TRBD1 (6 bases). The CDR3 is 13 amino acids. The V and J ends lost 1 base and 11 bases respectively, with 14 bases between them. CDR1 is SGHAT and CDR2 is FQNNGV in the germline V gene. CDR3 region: CASSLGTANRAFF. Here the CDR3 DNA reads TGTGCCAGCAGCTTAGGGACAGCCAACAGGGCTTTCTTT.

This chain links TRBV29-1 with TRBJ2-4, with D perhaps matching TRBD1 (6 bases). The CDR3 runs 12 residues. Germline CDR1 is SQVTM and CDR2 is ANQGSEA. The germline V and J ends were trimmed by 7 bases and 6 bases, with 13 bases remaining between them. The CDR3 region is CSAGRGGNIQYF. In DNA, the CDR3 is TGCAGCGCCGGCAGGGGTGGAAACATTCAGTACTTC.